This T cell receptor (beta chain) was sequenced during a study of shared clonotypes between healthy human individuals. Study-level information: Three plates were used per donor for CD4 naive, three for CD4 memory, two for CD8 naive and one for CD8 memory.

General study points: Between a handful of donors, naive CD4 clonotypes were shared at a level of about 5%. Across subsets, estimated richness was generally greater for naive than for memory populations.

Assay execution proceeded at the deep level. This table comes from immunoSEQ multiplex PCR, and its TCRdb copy is limited to in-frame clones, with some not included. The sample includes some 1.4 million clones, roughly 96% of them seen just once. Turning to this clone: As yet, its antigen is unknown.

V was pared by 4 bases and J by 4 bases, with 11 bases between. This CDR3 region has 13 residues. Germline CDR1 is SGHTS and CDR2 is YDEGEE. The source material was naive CD4+ T cells sorted from blood. Indicated subset: CD45RA+ positively selected. The receptor was isolated from a man in his thirties or forties in good health. V usage is TRBV5-8 and J usage is TRBJ1-2, with TRBD1 as a possible D gene (6 bases). DNA for the CDR3: TGTGCCAGCAGCCCGGGGGCAGTCTATGGCTACACCTTC. Its protein product is CASSPGAVYGYTF.